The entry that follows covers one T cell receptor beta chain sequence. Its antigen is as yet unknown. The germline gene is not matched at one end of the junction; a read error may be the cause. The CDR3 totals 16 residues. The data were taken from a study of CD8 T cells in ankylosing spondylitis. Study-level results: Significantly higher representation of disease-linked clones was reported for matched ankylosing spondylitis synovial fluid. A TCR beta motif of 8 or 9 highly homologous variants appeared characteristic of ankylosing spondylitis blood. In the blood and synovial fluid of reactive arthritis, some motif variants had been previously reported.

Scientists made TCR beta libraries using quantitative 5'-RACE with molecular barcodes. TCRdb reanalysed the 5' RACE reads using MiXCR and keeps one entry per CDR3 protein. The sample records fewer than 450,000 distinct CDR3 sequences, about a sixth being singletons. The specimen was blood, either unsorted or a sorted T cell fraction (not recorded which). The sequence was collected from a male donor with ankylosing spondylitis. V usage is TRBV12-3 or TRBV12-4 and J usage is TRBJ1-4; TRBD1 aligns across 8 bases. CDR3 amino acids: CASSLAGQGGNEKLFF. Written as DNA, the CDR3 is TGTGCCAGCAGTTTAGCCGGACAGGGTGGTAATGAGAAACTGTTTTTT.